This T cell receptor beta chain appears in the sequencing data of a study of blood T cell repertoires in COVID-19. Study at large: Italy, Spain and the United States were the sources of the convalescent and acute COVID-19 samples. T cells, B-cell-depleted T cells, or PBMCs supplied cDNA or gDNA.

Per the original data handling: Reference gene primer amplification in the assay estimated nucleated cell counts. Some clones are missing from TCRdb's copy, which holds only in-frame ones; the method was immunoSEQ multiplex PCR. For V, J and clone size, that table is used; D and trimming come from the DNA. The table lists some 310,000 clones, around 87% of them singletons. The sequencing sample was made of peripheral blood. This receptor was identified in a man over 45 with active or convalescent COVID-19.

CDR3 amino acids: CASSFGTSGSGELFF. The CDR3, as DNA: TGTGCCAGCAGCTTTGGGACTAGCGGTTCCGGGGAGCTGTTTTTT. V usage is TRBV9 and J usage is TRBJ2-2; 11 bases map to TRBD2. The CDR3 is made up of 15 amino acids. V gave up 4 bases and J gave up 6 bases; unmatched junction bases: 5. Germline CDR1 and CDR2: SGDLS and YYNGEE.